This T cell receptor beta chain was captured by sequencing in a study of T cell responses to AZD1222 COVID-19 vaccine. Trimming shortened V by 2 bases and J by 8 bases, and 12 bases separated the two germline ends. The CDR3 contains 13 residues. From germline, CDR1 is MNHEY and CDR2 SVGAGI. The table came from immunoSEQ multiplex PCR; TCRdb's copy has only in-frame clones and leaves some out. The data contain approximately 71,000 clones, 80% of them singletons. The chain uses TRBV6-5 and TRBJ1-2; D is undetermined. The sequenced sample was peripheral blood, obtained on day 0 of AZD1222 vaccination. This TCR was recovered from an adult in good health. The CDR3 region has the DNA TGTGCCAGCAGTTACAATATTAATCGAGGCTACACCTTC. Translation gives CASSYNINRGYTF.